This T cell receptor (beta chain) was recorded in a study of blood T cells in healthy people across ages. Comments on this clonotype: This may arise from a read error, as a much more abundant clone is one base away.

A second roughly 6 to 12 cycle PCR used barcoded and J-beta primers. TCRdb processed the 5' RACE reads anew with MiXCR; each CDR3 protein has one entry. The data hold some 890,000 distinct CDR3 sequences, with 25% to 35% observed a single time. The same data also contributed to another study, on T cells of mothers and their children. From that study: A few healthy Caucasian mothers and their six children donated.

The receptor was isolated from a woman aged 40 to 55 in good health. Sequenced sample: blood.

CDR3 in DNA: TGCAGTGCTGTGGGACAGGGCAATGAGCAGTTCTTC. Protein: CSAVGQGNEQFF. V usage is TRBV20-1 and J usage is TRBJ2-1; 9 bases are shared with TRBD1. The ends lost 5 bases at V and 6 bases at J; junction bases unmatched: 2. Germline assignment: CDR1 DFQATT and CDR2 SNEGSKA (reference sequence). The CDR3 covers 12 residues.